Presented here are 19 T cell receptor beta chains from one specimen sequenced in a study of OX40 agonist ivuxolimab in advanced cancers. Repertoires were generated with immunoSEQ multiplex PCR, while TCRdb's copy carries only in-frame clones and drops some. Of roughly 68,000 clones listed, around 80% are singletons. The source was CD4+ or CD8+ T cells sorted from blood, collected in a trial of the OX40 agonist ivuxolimab. The receptors come from an adult with an advanced solid tumor such as melanoma, head and neck, liver or kidney cancer.

This clone was detected only a few times. The chain has TRBV4-1 and TRBJ2-5; perhaps TRBD2 as D (6 bases). Trimming took off 4 bases at V and 5 bases at J, with 14 bases between the two ends. CDR1 and CDR2 from the germline V gene are MGHRA and YSYEKL. CDR3 length: 14 amino acids. CDR3 loop: CASSRQTSGETQYF. The CDR3, as DNA: TGCGCCAGCAGCCGCCAGACTAGTGGGGAGACCCAGTACTTC.

The table lists this clone with a few counts. The rearrangement joins TRBV5-5 to TRBJ2-3, with 9 bases aligning to TRBD2. J lost 12 bases, V lost 0 bases, and 5 bases had no gene match. Germline V lookup: CDR1 SGHKS, CDR2 YYEKEE (reference sequence). This CDR3 is 13 amino acids long. Here the CDR3 DNA reads TGTGCCAGCAGCTTGGCGGGACTAGCCGGCCAGTATTTT. It codes for CASSLAGLAGQYF.

This sequence joins TRBV15 and TRBJ2-5; D is undetermined. Trimming left V 5 bases short and J 3 bases short, with 13 bases between. The CDR3 loop spans 14 amino acids. Germline values: CDR1 LNHNV, CDR2 YYDKDF (reference sequence). CDR3 sequence reads: CATSRRAMEETQYF. The CDR3 DNA follows: TGTGCCACCAGCCGAAGGGCGATGGAAGAGACCCAGTACTTC.

This chain joins TRBV5-5 and TRBJ2-2; D call uncertain. The V end was cut by 4 bases, the J end by 5 bases, with 9 bases between. The CDR3 runs to 13 residues. Germline lookup yields CDR1 SGHKS and CDR2 YYEKEE (reference sequence). The CDR3 DNA follows: TGTGCCAGCAGCGGGAACCCTACCGGGGAGCTGTTTTTT. This translates into CASSGNPTGELFF.

This clone was seen a few times. The chain has TRBV6-1 and TRBJ2-1; weak D call: TRBD1 (6 bases). The CDR3 extends over 17 amino acids. V gave up 0 bases and J gave up 4 bases, with 16 bases separating them. Germline loops: CDR1 MNHNS, CDR2 SASEGT. The CDR3 sequence is CASSEASESGQYNEQFF. CDR3 DNA: TGTGCCAGCAGTGAAGCTTCGGAAAGCGGACAGTACAATGAGCAGTTCTTC.

This chain links TRBV19 with TRBJ2-3; 8 bases agree with TRBD2. CDR3 length: 12 residues. Losses at the gene ends were 3 bases for V and 9 bases for J; bases not matched to a gene: 2. The germline CDR1 and CDR2 sequences are LNHDA and SQIVND (reference sequence). The CDR3 DNA is TGTGCCAGTAGTATTTTAGCGGGAACGCAGTATTTT. Amino acids: CASSILAGTQYF.

The chain recombines TRBV7-2 with TRBJ2-3; perhaps TRBD2 as D (6 bases). CDR1 and CDR2 from the germline V gene are SGHTA and FQGNSA. Trimming took 6 bases from V and 0 from J, leaving 10 bases between them. The CDR3 length is 14 residues. DNA of the CDR3: TGTGCCAGCAGTTCAGCGGGCAGCACAGATACGCAGTATTTT. Translated, it gives CASSSAGSTDTQYF.

This chain connects TRBV5-1 to TRBJ1-6; TRBD1 might be the D (5 bases). V shed 4 bases and J shed 7 bases, with 18 bases lying between them. CDR3 length equals 16 residues. Germline assignment: CDR1 SGHRS and CDR2 YFSETQ. The CDR3 reads CASSAGAEKTNSPLHF. The CDR3 nucleotides are TGCGCCAGCAGCGCTGGGGCCGAGAAGACAAATTCACCCCTCCACTTT.

This chain links TRBV29-1 with TRBJ1-2; no reliable D call. This CDR3 is built from 16 residues. Germline V gives CDR1 SQVTM, CDR2 ANQGSEA. V was clipped by 1 base and J by 4 bases, with 19 bases between them. Here the CDR3 DNA reads TGCAGCGTTGAAGGGTCCCATGACCGCCGAAGCTATGGCTACACCTTC. Translating gives CSVEGSHDRRSYGYTF.

This clone was detected a few times. The V call is TRBV6-5, the J call TRBJ2-7; tentatively, D is TRBD2 (7 bases). The germline gives CDR1 MNHEY, CDR2 SVGAGI. This CDR3 has 15 residues. Deletions cut 2 bases from V and 4 bases from J, with 15 bases between. CDR3 sequence (DNA): TGTGCCAGCAGTTACGTCCTGGCGGGGGCTTACGAGCAGTACTTC. Amino acid sequence: CASSYVLAGAYEQYF.

The chain employs TRBV11-3 and TRBJ2-7; D gene uncertain. Deletions cut 5 bases from V and 1 base from J, with 9 bases between. The germline CDR1 and CDR2 sequences are SGHNT and YENEEA. The CDR3 sequence is 13 residues long. CDR3 DNA: TGTGCCAGCAGCGCGAAGAGGTCCTACGAGCAGTACTTC. It encodes CASSAKRSYEQYF.

The chain combines TRBV15 with TRBJ1-2; D gene ambiguous. The CDR3 is 12 amino acids. CDR1 is LNHNV and CDR2 is YYDKDF in the germline V gene (reference sequence). V shed 1 base and J shed 6 bases, with 6 bases lying between them. DNA of the CDR3: TGTGCCACCAGCAGAGGATCAGATGGCTACACCTTC. This translates into CATSRGSDGYTF.

This chain uses TRBV4-3 with TRBJ2-4, with D perhaps matching TRBD1 (6 bases). CDR3 length equals 19 residues. V was shortened by 1 base and J by 3 bases, with 22 bases between the two germline ends. Germline loops: CDR1 LGHNA, CDR2 YSLEER. In DNA form, the CDR3 reads TGCGCCAGCAGCCAAGTCGACGGTGGGGCAGGGGTGGGCAAAAACATTCAGTACTTC. Its protein is CASSQVDGGAGVGKNIQYF.

The genes are TRBV2 and TRBJ1-6; D is unclear. Germline V gene sequence: CDR1 SNHLY, CDR2 FYNNEI. The V and J ends lost 5 bases and 0 bases respectively, with 8 bases between them. The CDR3 length is 15 residues. The CDR3 loop is CASSLTSSYNSPLHF. The CDR3 nucleotides read TGTGCCAGCAGTTTAACAAGCTCCTATAATTCACCCCTCCACTTT.

The chain is built from TRBV7-6 and TRBJ1-4; tentatively, D is TRBD1 (6 bases). V was cut by 5 bases and J by 1 base, with 17 bases left in between. Germline V CDR1 and CDR2: SGHVS, FNYEAQ. This CDR3 region has 17 residues. The CDR3 nucleotides are TGTGCCAGCAGCCGACCGGGAGGGGGGCGAACTAATGAAAAACTGTTTTTT. Protein product: CASSRPGGGRTNEKLFF.

The gene calls are TRBV10-2 and TRBJ2-5, with D possibly TRBD2 on 5 matching bases. V was clipped by 4 bases and J by 5 bases, with 14 bases between them. This CDR3 has 14 amino acids. The V gene's germline CDR1 is WSHSY and CDR2 SAAADI. The CDR3, as DNA: TGCGCCAGCAGTGGGAATGCGGGCAGGGAGACCCAGTACTTC. Its translation: CASSGNAGRETQYF.

In DNA, the CDR3 is TGTGCCAGCAGCTTATTGGGGATGAACACAGATACGCAGTATTTT. Encoded protein: CASSLLGMNTDTQYF. V and J are TRBV11-2 and TRBJ2-3; D remains ambiguous. The V gene's germline CDR1 is SGHAT and CDR2 FQNNGV. The CDR3 consists of 15 residues. With 2 bases removed from V and 2 bases from J, the gap between germline ends came to 11 bases.

This clone appeared once. This chain links TRBV5-4 with TRBJ1-3; D unresolved. The CDR3 is 16 residues long. CDR1 and CDR2 (germline): SGHNT, YYREEE (reference sequence). V dropped 4 bases and J dropped 0 bases, with 14 bases sitting between them. The CDR3 here is CASSQAERNSGNTIYF. The CDR3 nucleotides read TGTGCCAGCAGCCAAGCTGAACGGAACTCTGGAAACACCATATATTTT.

This rearrangement joins TRBV29-1 to TRBJ1-2, with TRBD1 matching over 9 bases. Germline-derived CDR1 and CDR2 are SQVTM and ANQGSEA. After removal of 4 bases from V and 8 bases from J, the junction contained 8 bases not matched to a gene. The CDR3 length is 13 residues. CDR3 DNA: TGCAGCGTTGTTGAGACAGGGGGTGGCGGCTACACCTTC. Translating gives CSVVETGGGGYTF.